This T cell receptor (beta chain) came from a study of early T cells in non-severe SARS-CoV-2 infection. TCRdb fed the 5' RACE reads into MiXCR, producing one record per CDR3 protein. This table holds tens of thousands of distinct CDR3 sequences, approximately 4% found once. This clonotype was detected ten times or more. The sequenced material came from whole blood. This sequence originates from an adult who was a healthcare worker with PCR-confirmed SARS-CoV-2 infection or an uninfected control (not recorded which).

The CDR3: CASSSTRSPADTQYF. CDR3 bases: TGTGCCAGCAGCTCTACTAGATCCCCAGCCGATACGCAGTATTTT. The chain has TRBV7-2 and TRBJ2-3, with D possibly being TRBD2 (5 bases). CDR3 length: 15 amino acids. Germline V gene data show CDR1 as SGHTA and CDR2 as FQGNSA. Deletions cut 4 bases from V and 6 bases from J, with 17 bases between. Drawing the rest from reference TRBV7-2 and TRBJ2-3, the complete variable domain is GAGVSQSPSNKVTEKGKDVELRCDPISGHTALYWYRQSLGQGLEFLIYFQGNSAPDKSGLPSDRFSAERTGGSVSTLTIQRTQQEDSAVYLCASSSTRSPADTQYFGPGTRLTVL.